This entry lists 31 T cell receptor beta chains sequenced from one sample in a study of cytomegalovirus exposure and HLA in healthy donors. The PCR had 60 Vbeta and 13 Jbeta primers. TCRdb's copy holds only in-frame clones and misses some; the assay was immunoSEQ multiplex PCR. The sample's table shows roughly 100,000 clones. Sequencing used PBMCs. The receptors were gathered from a man aged 40-49 years in good health and CMV-seronegative.

V is TRBV7-6 and J is TRBJ2-2; 8 nucleotides match TRBD2. Per germline, CDR1 SGHVS and CDR2 FNYEAQ. The CDR3 length is 16 residues. V shed 3 bases and J 7 bases; nucleotides not matched to a gene: 10. CDR3 coding DNA: TGTGCCAGCAGCTTTCTAGCGGGCCCTGATGGCGGGGAGCTGTTTTTT. Protein sequence: CASSFLAGPDGGELFF.

The genes are TRBV7-9 and TRBJ2-1; TRBD2 agrees at 9 bases. The CDR3 extends over 15 amino acids. Trimming cost V 5 bases and J 8 bases; bases outside gene matches: 10. CDR1 is SEHNR, CDR2 FQNEAQ, per germline (reference sequence). This CDR3 reads CASSALGAGGHEQFF. The CDR3 DNA reads as TGTGCCAGCAGCGCGCTCGGAGCGGGAGGACATGAGCAGTTCTTC.

The chain employs TRBV19 and TRBJ1-4; a weak D match, TRBD1 (5 bases). Trimming left V 7 bases short and J 5 bases short, with 11 bases between. The CDR3 runs to 13 residues. Germline V lookup: CDR1 LNHDA, CDR2 SQIVND (reference sequence). The CDR3, as DNA: TGTGCCAGTAAGACCCGACAGAATGAAAAACTGTTTTTT. It translates to CASKTRQNEKLFF.

V usage is TRBV6-1 and J usage is TRBJ2-3; D gene unclear. CDR1 is MNHNS, CDR2 SASEGT, per germline. V was pared by 1 base and J by 6 bases, with 20 bases between. The CDR3 consists of 17 residues. CDR3 coding DNA: TGTGCCAGCAGTGAAGAATCACGCGGCCCTAGGATGGATACGCAGTATTTT. This translates into CASSEESRGPRMDTQYF.

The chain combines TRBV19 with TRBJ2-1; 11 bases are shared with TRBD2. This CDR3 comprises 13 residues. J lost 13 bases, V lost 4 bases, and 6 bases had no gene match. Per the germline V gene, CDR1 is LNHDA and CDR2 is SQIVND (reference sequence). Here the CDR3 reads CASSTYSGGAQFF. DNA for the CDR3: TGTGCCAGTAGTACTTATAGCGGGGGGGCACAGTTCTTC.

The V gene is TRBV19, the J gene TRBJ2-7; 8 bases are a match to TRBD1. V lost 1 base, J lost 3 bases, and 2 bases stayed unmatched. The CDR3 runs to 14 residues. Germline values: CDR1 LNHDA, CDR2 SQIVND (reference sequence). The CDR3 sequence: CASSIVGTGYEQYF. CDR3 coding DNA: TGTGCCAGTAGTATAGTAGGGACAGGCTACGAGCAGTACTTC.

The CDR3 protein is CASSLDARISSGANVLTF. The CDR3 coding sequence is TGTGCCAGCAGCTTAGACGCCAGAATAAGCTCTGGGGCCAACGTCCTGACTTTC. This chain connects TRBV7-8 to TRBJ2-6, with D unclear. V lost 1 base and J 0 bases, leaving 13 bases between the germline ends. The V gene's germline CDR1 is SGHVS and CDR2 FQNEAQ. The CDR3 covers 18 residues.

The J gene is TRBJ2-5, the V gene TRBV2; 12 nucleotides align to TRBD2. V dropped 6 bases and J dropped 0; count of bases not matched to a gene: 2. The germline CDR1 and CDR2 sequences are SNHLY and FYNNEI. This CDR3 has 15 amino acids. The CDR3 DNA reads as TGTGCCAGCAGCGGACTAGCGGGGTACCAAGAGACCCAGTACTTC. Its translation is CASSGLAGYQETQYF.

The chain combines TRBV6-6 with TRBJ1-4, with D uncertain. V gave up 4 bases and J gave up 10 bases, with 16 bases separating them. CDR1 MNHNY and CDR2 SVGAGI come from the germline V gene (reference sequence). The CDR3 totals 14 residues. The chain's CDR3 is CASSLNREVGKLFF. In nucleotides, the CDR3 is TGTGCCAGCAGTTTAAACCGGGAGGTGGGAAAACTGTTTTTT.

J is TRBJ2-1 and V is TRBV2; 11 bases fit TRBD2. This CDR3 has 16 residues. Germline V CDR1 and CDR2: SNHLY, FYNNEI. V lost 6 bases and J lost 2; bases outside the gene matches: 6. This CDR3 is CASSDLGLAAYNEQFF. CDR3 DNA sequence: TGTGCCAGCAGCGACCTGGGACTAGCGGCCTACAATGAGCAGTTCTTC.

V gene TRBV18 combines with J gene TRBJ1-5; 11 nucleotides match TRBD1. Looked up from germline, CDR1 is KGHSH and CDR2 is LQKENI. The CDR3 length is 14 residues. The V gene end was trimmed by 2 bases and the J gene end by 8 bases; junction bases not matched to a gene: 2. DNA of the CDR3: TGTGCCAGCTCACCAGGACAGGGGGCAGAGCCCCAGCATTTT. Its protein is CASSPGQGAEPQHF.

The V gene is TRBV28, the J gene TRBJ2-2; 14 bases fit TRBD2. J gave up 5 bases and V 6 bases, and 8 bases lay outside the gene matches. The CDR3 has 17 amino acids. Germline V CDR1 and CDR2: MDHEN, SYDVKM. The CDR3 sequence is CASRPTSGRARTGELFF. DNA for the CDR3: TGTGCCAGCAGACCGACTAGCGGGAGGGCCAGGACCGGGGAGCTGTTTTTT.

The V call is TRBV29-1, the J call TRBJ1-1; D is unclear. The CDR3 contains 11 residues. Germline CDR1 and CDR2: SQVTM and ANQGSEA. V was cut by 5 bases and J by 8 bases, with 12 bases left in between. CDR3 coding DNA: TGCAGCGTTTCCCCGGGATCGGAAGCTTTCTTT. It yields the protein CSVSPGSEAFF.

The chain recombines TRBV4-2 with TRBJ2-7, with 10 bases matching TRBD2. With 0 bases clipped from V and 6 bases from J, the junction kept 5 bases outside the gene matches. CDR1 and CDR2 from the germline V gene are LGHNA and YNFKEQ. The CDR3 covers 15 residues. CDR3 sequence reads: CASSQEPAGGREQYF. CDR3 DNA sequence: TGTGCCAGCAGCCAAGAGCCAGCGGGAGGGCGCGAGCAGTACTTC.

This chain uses TRBV28 with TRBJ2-5; 10 bases are a match to TRBD1. The DNA end is a closer match to TRBJ2-7, so the J assignment may be wrong. Germline assignment: CDR1 MDHEN and CDR2 SYDVKM. The CDR3 extends over 17 amino acids. CDR3 sequence reads: CASSLTRDRGNMREQYF. CDR3 DNA: TGTGCCAGCAGTCTGACCCGGGACAGGGGAAATATGCGCGAGCAGTACTTC.

The chain uses TRBV4-3 and TRBJ2-5; 9 nucleotides align to TRBD2. The germline V gene has CDR1 LGHNA and CDR2 YSLEER. V gave up 4 bases and J gave up 1 base; unmatched junction bases: 16. The CDR3 loop spans 19 amino acids. The CDR3 here is CASSRPGGFLAGFQETQYF. The CDR3 DNA reads as TGCGCCAGCAGCCGCCCAGGAGGTTTTCTAGCGGGGTTCCAAGAGACCCAGTACTTC.

V usage is TRBV5-1 and J usage is TRBJ2-3, with TRBD2 matching over 14 bases. The ends lost 4 bases at V and 4 bases at J; junction bases unmatched: 23. Germline V lookup: CDR1 SGHRS, CDR2 YFSETQ. This CDR3 spans 22 amino acids. The chain's CDR3 is CASSLLSQTSGGAVTRSDTQYF. In nucleotides, the CDR3 is TGCGCCAGCAGCCTCCTAAGTCAGACTAGCGGGGGGGCCGTAACGCGGTCAGATACGCAGTATTTT.

The J gene is TRBJ1-1, the V gene TRBV10-2, with D uncertain. Germline V gives CDR1 WSHSY, CDR2 SAAADI. The CDR3 has 14 amino acids. V dropped 11 bases and J dropped 1 base, with 17 bases sitting between them. The CDR3: CASRNRPTNTEAFF. The CDR3 region has the DNA TGCGCCTCCCGGAACAGACCCACGAACACTGAAGCTTTCTTT.

The V call is TRBV11-2, the J call TRBJ2-7; the D gene is possibly TRBD1 (5 bases). This CDR3 has 14 residues. CDR1 and CDR2 from the germline V gene are SGHAT and FQNNGV. V was shortened by 5 bases and J by 0 bases, with 11 bases between the two germline ends. CDR3 in amino acids: CASSTSGNSYEQYF. CDR3 bases: TGTGCCAGCAGCACCTCAGGGAACTCCTACGAGCAGTACTTC.

CDR3 coding DNA: TGTGCCAGCAGCAGACAGACTGAAGCTTTCTTT. This sequence encodes CASSRQTEAFF. The chain carries TRBV6-5 and TRBJ1-1; D might be TRBD1 (5 bases). The CDR3 consists of 11 residues. Germline CDR1 is MNHEY and CDR2 is SVGAGI. Trimming left V 6 bases short and J 5 bases short, with 7 bases between.

This sequence joins TRBV29-1 and TRBJ2-1; a weak D match, TRBD1 (6 bases). The CDR3 runs to 14 residues. CDR1 and CDR2 (germline): SQVTM, ANQGSEA. Trimming stripped 1 base from V and 9 bases from J, with 16 bases between. CDR3 sequence: CSVEVDRTGGEQFF. CDR3 nucleotide sequence: TGCAGCGTTGAAGTAGACAGGACTGGGGGTGAGCAGTTCTTC.

The chain couples TRBV7-6 to TRBJ2-2; the D is unclear. CDR1 and CDR2 from the germline V gene are SGHVS and FNYEAQ. The V end lost 3 bases, the J end lost 0 bases, and 5 bases lay between the germline ends. This CDR3 comprises 14 residues. The chain's CDR3 is CASSLRTNTGELFF. In DNA, the CDR3 is TGTGCCAGCAGCTTGAGGACGAACACCGGGGAGCTGTTTTTT.

The chain recombines TRBV6-1 with TRBJ2-7; TRBD1 matches 9 bases. The V segment lost 5 bases and the J segment 0 bases; nucleotides outside the gene matches: 5. The germline V gene has CDR1 MNHNS and CDR2 SASEGT. This CDR3 contains 15 residues. This CDR3 reads CASSLGDRDSYEQYF. The CDR3, as DNA: TGTGCCAGCAGTTTAGGGGACAGGGACTCCTACGAGCAGTACTTC.

The chain has TRBV7-2 and TRBJ2-1; D is undetermined. In germline, CDR1 is SGHTA, CDR2 FQGNSA. V was cut by 4 bases and J by 7 bases, with 14 bases left in between. The CDR3 covers 14 residues. CDR3: CASSSPVARNEQFF. The DNA for the CDR3 is TGTGCCAGCAGCTCTCCCGTAGCACGGAATGAGCAGTTCTTC.

V is TRBV5-1 and J is TRBJ1-1; perhaps TRBD1 as D (5 bases). This CDR3 is 13 amino acids long. V was pared by 3 bases and J by 3 bases, with 9 bases between. Germline V gene lookup returns CDR1 SGHRS and CDR2 YFSETQ. The CDR3 DNA is TGCGCCAGCAGCTCCCAGGGTGACACTGAAGCTTTCTTT. Protein product: CASSSQGDTEAFF.

The chain couples TRBV5-6 to TRBJ1-2, with D possibly TRBD1 on 6 matching bases. The V gene's germline CDR1 is SGHDT and CDR2 YYEEEE. The length of the CDR3 is 15 residues. V was trimmed by 4 bases and J by 4 bases, leaving 17 bases between them. CDR3 sequence reads: CASSRRGAASYGYTF. For the CDR3, the DNA is TGTGCCAGCAGCCGCAGGGGCGCCGCTAGCTATGGCTACACCTTC.

This rearrangement joins TRBV15 to TRBJ1-1; 8 nucleotides agree with TRBD1. CDR1 and CDR2 from the germline V gene are LNHNV and YYDKDF (reference sequence). The CDR3 extends over 14 amino acids. V lost 3 bases to trimming and J lost 4 bases; unmatched junction nucleotides: 4. Here the CDR3 reads CATSSGQGSTEAFF. In nucleotides, the CDR3 is TGTGCCACCAGCAGCGGACAGGGTAGCACTGAAGCTTTCTTT.

In DNA, the CDR3 is TGCGCCAGCAGCCTCGGCGGGGGTAGCACAGATACGCAGTATTTT. This translates into CASSLGGGSTDTQYF. The chain employs TRBV4-1 and TRBJ2-3; 7 bases are a match to TRBD2. The CDR3 sequence is 15 residues long. The germline CDR1 and CDR2 sequences are MGHRA and YSYEKL. Unmatched junction bases numbered 4, after V lost 4 bases and J lost 0 bases.

The gene calls are TRBV28 and TRBJ2-7; 14 bases match TRBD2. The length of the CDR3 is 15 residues. J was trimmed by 6 bases and V by 6 bases; bases with no gene match: 7. Germline assignment: CDR1 MDHEN and CDR2 SYDVKM. The CDR3 DNA follows: TGTGCCAGCAGACCCGGGACTAGCGGGAGCCGCGAGCAGTACTTC. Its protein is CASRPGTSGSREQYF.

The chain couples TRBV7-2 to TRBJ1-5, with 7 bases fitting TRBD1. The CDR3 runs to 15 residues. Germline CDR1 and CDR2: SGHTA and FQGNSA. The ends lost 2 bases at V and 3 bases at J; junction bases unmatched: 4. CDR3 sequence: CASSLNRGANQPQHF. CDR3 DNA sequence: TGTGCCAGCAGCTTAAACAGGGGAGCCAATCAGCCCCAGCATTTT.

The chain carries TRBV6-6 and TRBJ1-2; weak D call: TRBD1 (6 bases). The germline gives CDR1 MNHNY, CDR2 SVGAGI (reference sequence). V lost 0 bases and J lost 4, with 15 bases in between. The CDR3 extends over 16 amino acids. CDR3 DNA sequence: TGTGCCAGCAGTTACTCCCTAGTGGGAGGGGGCTATGGCTACACCTTC. Residues: CASSYSLVGGGYGYTF.